The source of this TCR beta chain is a study of cytomegalovirus exposure and HLA in healthy donors. Germline V lookup: CDR1 LNHNV, CDR2 YYDKDF (reference sequence). V was shortened by 3 bases and J by 6 bases, with 20 bases between the two germline ends. The CDR3 spans 17 residues. PCR amplification relied on 60 Vbeta primers (plus 13 Jbeta primers). The protocol was immunoSEQ multiplex PCR, while the TCRdb copy is restricted to in-frame clones and leaves out a portion. The data contain 90,000 to 150,000 clones, over 15% of them singletons. The clonotype originates from a woman under 30 in good health and CMV-seronegative. Sequenced sample: PBMCs. The gene calls are TRBV15 and TRBJ1-4, with D possibly being TRBD1 (5 bases). CDR3 sequence reads: CATSSWGTGLSYEKLFF. The CDR3 coding sequence is TGTGCCACCAGCAGTTGGGGAACAGGCCTTAGTTATGAAAAACTGTTTTTT.